Listed below are T cell receptor beta chains from one sample, sequenced in a study of identical twins. One entry per CDR3 protein results from TCRdb running MiXCR on the 5' RACE reads. The table has some 590,000 distinct CDR3 sequences, nearly 10% seen once. The same data also contributed to another study, on yellow fever vaccine responses in identical twins.

The sample consisted of PBMCs. These TCRs come from a woman younger than 30 in good health. CDR3s include the opening cysteine and the closing phenylalanine or tryptophan. D genes are given only for firm matches. For some rows the clone size is stated as once, few or many, or as a class when expanded; others skip it.

D,J,V,size,CDR3,DNA
TRBD2,TRBJ2-1,TRBV12-5,.,CASGNVVAGSHEQFF,TGTGCTAGTGGTAACGTCGTAGCGGGAAGTCATGAGCAGTTCTTC
.,TRBJ1-5,TRBV18,.,CASSQSIDQPQHF,TGTGCCAGCTCACAGAGCATCGATCAGCCCCAGCATTTT
TRBD2,TRBJ2-3,TRBV7-9,.,CASSLEGTSVDTQYF,TGTGCCAGCAGCTTAGAAGGGACTAGCGTTGATACGCAGTATTTT
TRBD1,TRBJ2-7,TRBV12-3/TRBV12-4,many,CASSTGQGFFDEQYF,TGTGCCAGCAGCACGGGACAGGGATTCTTCGACGAGCAGTACTTC
.,TRBJ1-1,TRBV6-1,.,CASSPPEIGTEAFF,TGTGCCAGCAGTCCTCCGGAGATTGGCACTGAAGCTTTCTTT
.,TRBJ2-1,TRBV4-1,.,CASSQGDRPNEQFF,TGCGCCAGCAGCCAAGGTGACAGGCCCAATGAGCAGTTCTTC
TRBD2,TRBJ2-3,TRBV12-3/TRBV12-4,few,CASRPAGSTDTQYF,TGTGCCAGCAGGCCAGCGGGGTCCACAGATACGCAGTATTTT
.,TRBJ1-1,TRBV28,many,CASSHNMNTEAFF,TGTGCCAGCAGCCACAACATGAACACTGAAGCTTTCTTT
TRBD2,TRBJ2-1,TRBV5-1,few,CASSKPSGINEQFF,TGCGCCAGCAGCAAACCTAGCGGGATTAATGAGCAGTTCTTC
.,TRBJ1-1,TRBV2,many,CASSLKRGAEAFF,TGTGCCAGCAGTTTGAAAAGAGGCGCTGAAGCTTTCTTT
TRBD1,TRBJ1-1,TRBV12-3/TRBV12-4,few,CATRQGGMNTEAFF,TGTGCCACCCGACAGGGGGGAATGAACACTGAAGCTTTCTTT
.,TRBJ2-3,TRBV7-9,many,CASSLVGGEHTDTQYF,TGTGCCAGCAGCTTAGTTGGGGGCGAACACACAGATACGCAGTATTTT
.,TRBJ2-4,TRBV7-2,few,CASSPQAKNIQYF,TGTGCCAGCAGCCCACAGGCCAAAAACATTCAGTACTTC
TRBD1,TRBJ1-1,TRBV11-1,few,CASSYSTGRTEAFF,TGTGCCAGCAGCTACTCGACAGGGCGGACTGAAGCTTTCTTT
TRBD2,TRBJ2-2,TRBV2,many,CASRGLAGAAGELFF,TGTGCCAGCCGGGGACTAGCGGGGGCGGCCGGGGAGCTGTTTTTT
TRBD2,TRBJ2-1,TRBV29-1,few,CSVEELAGNEQFF,TGCAGCGTTGAAGAACTAGCGGGAAATGAGCAGTTCTTC
.,TRBJ2-1,TRBV28,.,CASSSIRLPYNEQFF,TGTGCCAGCAGTTCCATTCGACTACCTTACAATGAGCAGTTCTTC
TRBD2,TRBJ2-2,TRBV9,many,CASTGLAGGNTGELFF,TGTGCCAGCACCGGACTAGCGGGGGGCAACACCGGGGAGCTGTTTTTT
.,TRBJ1-3,TRBV10-3,.,CAISGRNSDTIYF,TGTGCCATCAGCGGACGGAATTCGGACACCATATATTTT
TRBD1,TRBJ2-3,TRBV11-2,.,CASSFSPVRQGRVTDTQYF,TGTGCCAGCAGCTTCTCTCCCGTGCGACAGGGCAGGGTCACAGATACGCAGTATTTT
TRBD1,TRBJ2-5,TRBV6-2/TRBV6-3,few,CASSYGQADLWTQYF,TGTGCCAGCAGTTATGGACAGGCCGATCTTTGGACCCAGTACTTC
.,TRBJ2-1,TRBV12-3/TRBV12-4,many,CASSFLNEQFF,TGTGCCAGCAGTTTCCTTAATGAGCAGTTCTTC
TRBD1,TRBJ2-7,TRBV11-3,.,CASSLHAGGYEQYF,TGTGCCAGCAGCTTACATGCAGGGGGCTACGAGCAGTACTTC
.,TRBJ2-3,TRBV20-1,few,CSAIHSTDSEDTQYF,TGCAGTGCTATCCACAGCACTGATAGCGAAGATACGCAGTATTTT
.,TRBJ1-4,TRBV5-1,many,CASSKASLGRSVNEKLFF,TGCGCCAGCAGCAAAGCCTCGTTAGGACGGAGCGTAAATGAAAAACTGTTTTTT
.,TRBJ2-1,TRBV25-1,many,CASSEEINSYNEQFF,TGTGCCAGCAGTGAGGAGATCAACTCCTACAATGAGCAGTTCTTC
TRBD2,TRBJ2-3,TRBV5-1,many,CASSLDLAGGSTDTQYF,TGCGCCAGCAGCTTGGACCTAGCGGGGGGGTCCACAGATACGCAGTATTTT
TRBD1,TRBJ2-2,TRBV6-5,.,CASSYSGTGAGELFF,TGTGCCAGCAGTTACTCAGGGACAGGGGCCGGGGAGCTGTTTTTT
.,TRBJ1-3,TRBV3-1,many,CASSQGQGNTIYF,TGTGCCAGCAGCCAAGGCCAGGGAAACACCATATATTTT